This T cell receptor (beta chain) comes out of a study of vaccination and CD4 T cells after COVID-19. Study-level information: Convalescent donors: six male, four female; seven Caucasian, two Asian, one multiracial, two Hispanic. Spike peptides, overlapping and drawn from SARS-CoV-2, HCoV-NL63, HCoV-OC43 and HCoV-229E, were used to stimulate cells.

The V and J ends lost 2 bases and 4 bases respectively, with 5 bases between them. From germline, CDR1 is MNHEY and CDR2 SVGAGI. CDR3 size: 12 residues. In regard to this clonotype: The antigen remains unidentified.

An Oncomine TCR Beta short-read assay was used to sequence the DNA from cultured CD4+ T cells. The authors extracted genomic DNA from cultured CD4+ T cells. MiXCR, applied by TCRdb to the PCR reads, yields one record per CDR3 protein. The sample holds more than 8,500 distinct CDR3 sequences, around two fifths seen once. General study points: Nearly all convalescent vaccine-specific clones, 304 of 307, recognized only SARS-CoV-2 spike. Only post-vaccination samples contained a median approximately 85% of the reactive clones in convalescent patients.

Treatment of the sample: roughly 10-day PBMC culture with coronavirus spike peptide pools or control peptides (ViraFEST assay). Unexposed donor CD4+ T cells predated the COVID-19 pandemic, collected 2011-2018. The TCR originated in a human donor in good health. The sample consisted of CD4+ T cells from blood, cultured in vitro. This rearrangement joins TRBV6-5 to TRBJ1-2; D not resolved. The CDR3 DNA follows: TGTGCCAGCAGTTACGTGGGCTATGGCTACACCTTC. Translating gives CASSYVGYGYTF.